Listed below are T cell receptor beta chains from one sample, sequenced in a study of T cell responses to AZD1222 COVID-19 vaccine. Libraries were prepared by immunoSEQ multiplex PCR; TCRdb keeps only in-frame clonotypes and omits some of them. The sample includes 90,000 to 150,000 clones, 88% of them seen just once. Sequences were derived from peripheral blood, sampled on day 0 of AZD1222 vaccination. The receptors were sampled from an adult in good health. The CDR3 runs from the conserved cysteine through the conserved F or W. D genes are given only for firm matches. Part of the rows lack a size; the others show once, few, many or a class for expanded clones.

CDR3 protein: CASSYSRVVGGNTIYF
CDR3 DNA: TGTGCCAGCAGTTACTCCAGGGTCGTGGGTGGAAACACCATATATTTT
CDR3 length: 16
D gene: -
J gene: TRBJ1-3
V gene: TRBV6-5
clone size: -

CDR3 protein: CASSQELGGGGQPQHF
CDR3 DNA: TGTGCCAGCAGCCAAGAATTAGGAGGGGGCGGGCAGCCCCAGCATTTT
CDR3 length: 16
D gene: TRBD1
J gene: TRBJ1-5
V gene: TRBV4-2
clone size: -

CDR3 protein: CASSRATNEKLFF
CDR3 DNA: TGCGCCAGCAGCCGTGCAACTAATGAAAAACTGTTTTTT
CDR3 length: 13
D gene: -
J gene: TRBJ1-4
V gene: TRBV5-1
clone size: -

CDR3 protein: CAISEVGSGSPLHF
CDR3 DNA: TGTGCCATCAGTGAGGTGGGGTCCGGTTCACCCCTCCACTTT
CDR3 length: 14
D gene: -
J gene: TRBJ1-6
V gene: TRBV10-3
clone size: -

CDR3 protein: CASGSANNEKLFF
CDR3 DNA: TGTGCTAGTGGTTCCGCGAATAATGAAAAACTGTTTTTT
CDR3 length: 13
D gene: -
J gene: TRBJ1-4
V gene: TRBV12-5
clone size: once

CDR3 protein: CASSPRTGGAKDSPLHF
CDR3 DNA: TGCGCCAGCAGCCCCCGGACAGGGGGCGCTAAGGACTCACCCCTCCACTTT
CDR3 length: 17
D gene: TRBD1
J gene: TRBJ1-6
V gene: TRBV4-3
clone size: -

CDR3 protein: CASSRTSSPGELFF
CDR3 DNA: TGTGCCAGCAGCCGGACTAGCTCCCCCGGGGAGCTGTTTTTT
CDR3 length: 14
D gene: TRBD2
J gene: TRBJ2-2
V gene: TRBV7-2
clone size: -

CDR3 protein: CASSEGVSGELFF
CDR3 DNA: TGTGCCAGCAGTGAAGGGGTCTCCGGGGAGCTGTTTTTT
CDR3 length: 13
D gene: -
J gene: TRBJ2-2
V gene: TRBV6-4
clone size: -

CDR3 protein: CASSSGTPTYEQYF
CDR3 DNA: TGCGCCAGCAGTTCCGGGACGCCAACCTACGAGCAGTACTTC
CDR3 length: 14
D gene: -
J gene: TRBJ2-7
V gene: TRBV5-1
clone size: -

CDR3 protein: CASSSSGQGGYGYTF
CDR3 DNA: TGTGCCAGCAGCTCCAGCGGACAGGGAGGCTATGGCTACACCTTC
CDR3 length: 15
D gene: TRBD1
J gene: TRBJ1-2
V gene: TRBV5-6
clone size: -

CDR3 protein: CSGLRDTGELFF
CDR3 DNA: TGCAGCGGGCTAAGGGACACCGGGGAGCTGTTTTTT
CDR3 length: 12
D gene: -
J gene: TRBJ2-2
V gene: TRBV29-1
clone size: -

CDR3 protein: CAISETGGSADTQYF
CDR3 DNA: TGTGCCATCAGTGAGACAGGGGGCAGTGCAGATACGCAGTATTTT
CDR3 length: 15
D gene: TRBD1
J gene: TRBJ2-3
V gene: TRBV10-3
clone size: medium-sized

CDR3 protein: CASSPAAGSDYPSPLHF
CDR3 DNA: TGCGCCAGCAGCCCCGCGGCAGGTTCAGACTATCCATCACCCCTCCACTTT
CDR3 length: 17
D gene: -
J gene: TRBJ1-6
V gene: TRBV5-1
clone size: -

CDR3 protein: CASSQDRDNPEELFF
CDR3 DNA: TGTGCCAGCAGCCAAGATCGGGACAACCCTGAGGAGCTGTTTTTT
CDR3 length: 15
D gene: -
J gene: TRBJ2-2
V gene: TRBV4-2
clone size: -

CDR3 protein: CASSLGAQGDREKLFF
CDR3 DNA: TGTGCCAGCAGCTTAGGGGCGCAGGGGGATCGTGAAAAACTGTTTTTT
CDR3 length: 16
D gene: TRBD1
J gene: TRBJ1-4
V gene: TRBV7-9
clone size: few

CDR3 protein: CASSSRDSRVYEQYF
CDR3 DNA: TGTGCCAGCAGCTCACGGGACAGTCGGGTGTACGAGCAGTACTTC
CDR3 length: 15
D gene: TRBD1
J gene: TRBJ2-7
V gene: TRBV7-6
clone size: once

CDR3 protein: CASRAWDRGQQPQHF
CDR3 DNA: TGTGCCAGTAGAGCCTGGGACAGGGGGCAACAGCCCCAGCATTTT
CDR3 length: 15
D gene: TRBD1
J gene: TRBJ1-5
V gene: TRBV19
clone size: -

CDR3 protein: CATLAEGAYSNQPQHF
CDR3 DNA: TGTGCCACCCTGGCGGAGGGAGCCTATAGCAATCAGCCCCAGCATTTT
CDR3 length: 16
D gene: -
J gene: TRBJ1-5
V gene: TRBV10-3
clone size: -

CDR3 protein: CASSWSYEQYF
CDR3 DNA: TGTGCCAGCAGTTGGTCCTACGAGCAGTACTTC
CDR3 length: 11
D gene: -
J gene: TRBJ2-7
V gene: TRBV6-2/TRBV6-3
clone size: -

CDR3 protein: CASSQETGDGTEAFF
CDR3 DNA: TGTGCCAGCAGCCAAGAAACAGGGGACGGCACTGAAGCTTTCTTT
CDR3 length: 15
D gene: TRBD1
J gene: TRBJ1-1
V gene: TRBV4-2
clone size: once

CDR3 protein: CASSLQGATDTQYF
CDR3 DNA: TGTGCCAGCAGCTTGCAGGGTGCGACAGATACGCAGTATTTT
CDR3 length: 14
D gene: -
J gene: TRBJ2-3
V gene: TRBV5-4
clone size: -

CDR3 protein: CASSQESSIYQPQHF
CDR3 DNA: TGCGCCAGCAGCCAAGAAAGCAGTATCTATCAGCCCCAGCATTTT
CDR3 length: 15
D gene: -
J gene: TRBJ1-5
V gene: TRBV4-3
clone size: -

CDR3 protein: CASSPMTGTGATAQYF
CDR3 DNA: TGTGCCAGCTCACCTATGACCGGGACAGGGGCCACGGCCCAGTACTTC
CDR3 length: 16
D gene: TRBD1
J gene: TRBJ2-5
V gene: TRBV18
clone size: -

CDR3 protein: CASSSQRMDTEAFF
CDR3 DNA: TGTGCCAGCAGCTCACAGCGAATGGACACTGAAGCTTTCTTT
CDR3 length: 14
D gene: -
J gene: TRBJ1-1
V gene: TRBV2
clone size: -

CDR3 protein: CASSTWDRGVDGYTF
CDR3 DNA: TGTGCCAGCTCAACCTGGGACAGGGGCGTTGATGGCTACACCTTC
CDR3 length: 15
D gene: TRBD1
J gene: TRBJ1-2
V gene: TRBV18
clone size: -

CDR3 protein: CASSEETQYF
CDR3 DNA: TGTGCCAGCAGCGAAGAGACCCAGTACTTC
CDR3 length: 10
D gene: -
J gene: TRBJ2-5
V gene: TRBV7-9
clone size: -

CDR3 protein: CASSPGQGLFF
CDR3 DNA: TGTGCCAGCAGCCCGGGACAGGGTCTGTTTTTT
CDR3 length: 11
D gene: TRBD1
J gene: TRBJ1-4
V gene: TRBV12-3/TRBV12-4
clone size: once

CDR3 protein: CASAAPNTEAFF
CDR3 DNA: TGTGCCTCAGCCGCCCCGAACACTGAAGCTTTCTTT
CDR3 length: 12
D gene: -
J gene: TRBJ1-1
V gene: TRBV18
clone size: -

CDR3 protein: CASSFEGAYGYTF
CDR3 DNA: TGTGCCAGCAGCTTTGAAGGGGCCTATGGCTACACCTTC
CDR3 length: 13
D gene: -
J gene: TRBJ1-2
V gene: TRBV5-5
clone size: -

CDR3 protein: CASSQDQIFTEAFF
CDR3 DNA: TGCGCCAGCAGCCAGGACCAAATTTTCACTGAAGCTTTCTTT
CDR3 length: 14
D gene: -
J gene: TRBJ1-1
V gene: TRBV4-3
clone size: -

CDR3 protein: CASSLVGLGVTEAFF
CDR3 DNA: TGTGCCAGCAGCTTAGTGGGCCTGGGGGTAACTGAAGCTTTCTTT
CDR3 length: 15
D gene: -
J gene: TRBJ1-1
V gene: TRBV7-9
clone size: -

CDR3 protein: CASSQDYWKYSSYEQYF
CDR3 DNA: TGCGCCAGCAGCCAAGATTATTGGAAATATAGCTCCTACGAGCAGTACTTC
CDR3 length: 17
D gene: -
J gene: TRBJ2-7
V gene: TRBV4-3
clone size: few

CDR3 protein: CASSGTGLGYTF
CDR3 DNA: TGTGCCAGCAGTGGGACAGGGTTGGGCTACACCTTC
CDR3 length: 12
D gene: TRBD1
J gene: TRBJ1-2
V gene: TRBV25-1
clone size: -

CDR3 protein: CASSLQQGDNQPQHF
CDR3 DNA: TGTGCCAGCAGCTTACAACAGGGAGACAATCAGCCCCAGCATTTT
CDR3 length: 15
D gene: -
J gene: TRBJ1-5
V gene: TRBV13
clone size: -

CDR3 protein: CASSSQQGRTGNTIYF
CDR3 DNA: TGTGCCAGCAGCTCACAACAGGGCAGAACTGGAAACACCATATATTTT
CDR3 length: 16
D gene: -
J gene: TRBJ1-3
V gene: TRBV7-8
clone size: -

CDR3 protein: CASSVTGASPGTIYF
CDR3 DNA: TGTGCCAGCAGTGTTACAGGGGCCTCGCCCGGCACCATATATTTT
CDR3 length: 15
D gene: TRBD1
J gene: TRBJ1-3
V gene: TRBV2
clone size: -

CDR3 protein: CASSSHRGPGGYTF
CDR3 DNA: TGTGCCAGCAGCTCACACAGGGGCCCGGGAGGCTACACCTTC
CDR3 length: 14
D gene: TRBD1
J gene: TRBJ1-2
V gene: TRBV7-9
clone size: -

CDR3 protein: CASSEDAGGGVGKLFF
CDR3 DNA: TGTGCCAGCAGTGAGGATGCAGGGGGAGGGGTCGGGAAACTGTTTTTT
CDR3 length: 16
D gene: TRBD1
J gene: TRBJ1-4
V gene: TRBV6-1
clone size: -